This TCR beta chain came from a study of blood T cell repertoires in COVID-19. Study-level information: Sources were T cells, B-cell-depleted T cells, or PBMCs; the material itself was cDNA or gDNA.

The protocol was immunoSEQ multiplex PCR, while the TCRdb copy is restricted to in-frame clones and leaves out a portion. The sample carries 95,000 to 120,000 clones, approximately 80% recorded once. V lost 5 bases, J lost 7 bases, and 8 bases lay in between. The CDR3 length is 12 residues. Germline CDR1 is SGHVS and CDR2 is FQNEAQ. The sequence was collected from a woman between 40 and 50 years old with acute or convalescent COVID-19. Material for sequencing was peripheral blood. The chain couples TRBV7-8 to TRBJ2-2; weak D call: TRBD1 (6 bases). The CDR3 DNA reads TGTGCCAGCAGCCGACAGGACGGGGAGCTGTTTTTT. Its translation is CASSRQDGELFF.